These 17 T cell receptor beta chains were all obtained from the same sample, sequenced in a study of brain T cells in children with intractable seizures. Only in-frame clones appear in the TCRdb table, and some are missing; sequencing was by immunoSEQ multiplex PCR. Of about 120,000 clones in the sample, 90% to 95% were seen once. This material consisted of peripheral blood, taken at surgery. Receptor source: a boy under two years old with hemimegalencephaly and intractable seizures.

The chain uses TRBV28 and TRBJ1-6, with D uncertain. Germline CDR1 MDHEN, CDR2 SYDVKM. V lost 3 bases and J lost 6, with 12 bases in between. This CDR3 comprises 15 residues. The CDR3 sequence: CASSFRAQGNSPLHF. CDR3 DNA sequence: TGTGCCAGCAGTTTTAGGGCCCAAGGTAATTCACCCCTCCACTTT.

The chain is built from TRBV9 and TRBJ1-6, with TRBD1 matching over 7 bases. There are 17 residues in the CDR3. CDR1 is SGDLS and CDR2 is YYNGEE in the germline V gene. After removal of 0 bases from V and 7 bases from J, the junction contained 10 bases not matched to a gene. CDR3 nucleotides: TGTGCCAGCAGCGTAGCTACTAGGGGGACAGCCAATTCACCCCTCCACTTT. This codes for CASSVATRGTANSPLHF. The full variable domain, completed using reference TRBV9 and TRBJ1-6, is DSGVTQTPKHLITATGQRVTLRCSPRSGDLSVYWYQQSLDQGLQFLIQYYNGEERAKGNILERFSAQQFPDLHSELNLSSLELGDSALYFCASSVATRGTANSPLHFGNGTRLTVT.

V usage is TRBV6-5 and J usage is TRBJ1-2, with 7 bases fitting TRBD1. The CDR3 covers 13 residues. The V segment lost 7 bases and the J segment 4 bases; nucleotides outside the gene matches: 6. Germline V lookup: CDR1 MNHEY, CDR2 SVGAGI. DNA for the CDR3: TGTGCCAGCACCACGACAGGGCCCTATGGCTACACCTTC. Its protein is CASTTTGPYGYTF.

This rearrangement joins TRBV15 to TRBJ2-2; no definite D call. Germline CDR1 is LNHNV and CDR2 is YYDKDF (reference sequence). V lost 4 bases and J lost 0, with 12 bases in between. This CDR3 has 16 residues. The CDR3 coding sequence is TGTGCCACCAGCACCCGTAGGGATGCGAACACCGGGGAGCTGTTTTTT. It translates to CATSTRRDANTGELFF.

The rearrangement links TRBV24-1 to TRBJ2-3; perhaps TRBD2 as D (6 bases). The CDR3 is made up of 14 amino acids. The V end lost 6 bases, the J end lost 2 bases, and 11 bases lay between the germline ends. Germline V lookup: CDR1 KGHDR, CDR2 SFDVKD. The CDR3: CATSFSGATDTQYF. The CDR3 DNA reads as TGTGCCACCAGTTTCTCGGGAGCCACAGATACGCAGTATTTT.

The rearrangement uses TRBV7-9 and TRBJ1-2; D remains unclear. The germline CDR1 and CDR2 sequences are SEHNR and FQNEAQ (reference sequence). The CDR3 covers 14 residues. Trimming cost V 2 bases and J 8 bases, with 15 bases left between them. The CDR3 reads CASSLPVSASGYTF. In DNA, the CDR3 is TGTGCCAGCAGCTTACCGGTCTCTGCCTCCGGCTACACCTTC.

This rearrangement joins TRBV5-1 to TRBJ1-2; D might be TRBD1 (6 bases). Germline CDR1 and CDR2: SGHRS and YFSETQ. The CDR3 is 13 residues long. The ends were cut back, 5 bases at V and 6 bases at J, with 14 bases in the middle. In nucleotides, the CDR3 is TGCGCCAGCAGTACAGGGCCCCTTGATGGCTACACCTTC. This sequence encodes CASSTGPLDGYTF.

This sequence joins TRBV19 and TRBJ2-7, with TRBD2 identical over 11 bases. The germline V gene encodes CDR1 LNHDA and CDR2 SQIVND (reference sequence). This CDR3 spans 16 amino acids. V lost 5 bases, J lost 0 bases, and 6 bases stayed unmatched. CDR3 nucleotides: TGTGCCAGTAGTTTCGGGACTAGCGGTATCTCCTACGAGCAGTACTTC. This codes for CASSFGTSGISYEQYF.

The DNA of the CDR3 is TGTGCCAGCAGTTTAGCTTGGCCACCCCTCCACTTT. Residues: CASSLAWPPLHF. This sequence joins TRBV12-3 or TRBV12-4 and TRBJ1-6; no firm D call. The CDR3 loop spans 12 amino acids. Trimming stripped 0 bases from V and 11 bases from J, with 5 bases between.

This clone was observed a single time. The CDR3 nucleotides read TGTGCCAGCAGCTTAGCCAGAAGCAACGAGCAGTACTTC. Residues: CASSLARSNEQYF. The J gene is TRBJ2-7, the V gene TRBV7-2; D is ambiguous. Germline loops: CDR1 SGHTA, CDR2 FQGNSA. Trimming removed 0 bases from V and 5 bases from J, with 8 bases in between. This CDR3 comprises 13 residues.

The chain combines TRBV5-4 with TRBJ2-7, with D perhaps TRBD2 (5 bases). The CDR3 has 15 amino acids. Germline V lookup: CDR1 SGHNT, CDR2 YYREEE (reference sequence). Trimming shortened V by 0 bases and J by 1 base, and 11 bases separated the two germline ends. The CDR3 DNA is TGTGCCAGCAGCTTGGGAGGGAAGGGTTCCTACGAGCAGTACTTC. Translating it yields CASSLGGKGSYEQYF.

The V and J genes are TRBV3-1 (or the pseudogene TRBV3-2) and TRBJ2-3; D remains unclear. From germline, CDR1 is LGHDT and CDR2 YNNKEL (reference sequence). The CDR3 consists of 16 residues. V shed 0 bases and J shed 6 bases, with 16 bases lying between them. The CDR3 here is CASSQEGGPRKDTQYF. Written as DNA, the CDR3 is TGTGCCAGCAGCCAAGAAGGCGGACCCCGGAAGGATACGCAGTATTTT.

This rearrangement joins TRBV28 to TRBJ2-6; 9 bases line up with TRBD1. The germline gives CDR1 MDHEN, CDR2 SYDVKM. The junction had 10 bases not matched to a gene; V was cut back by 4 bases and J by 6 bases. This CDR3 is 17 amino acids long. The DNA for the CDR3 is TGTGCCAGCAGTTGGGGGGCACAGGGGGCTAAGGCCAACGTCCTGACTTTC. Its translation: CASSWGAQGAKANVLTF. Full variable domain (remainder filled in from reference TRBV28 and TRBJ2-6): DVKVTQSSRYLVKRTGEKVFLECVQDMDHENMFWYRQDPGLGLRLIYFSYDVKMKEKGDIPEGYSVSREKKERFSLILESASTNQTSMYLCASSWGAQGAKANVLTFGAGSRLTVL.

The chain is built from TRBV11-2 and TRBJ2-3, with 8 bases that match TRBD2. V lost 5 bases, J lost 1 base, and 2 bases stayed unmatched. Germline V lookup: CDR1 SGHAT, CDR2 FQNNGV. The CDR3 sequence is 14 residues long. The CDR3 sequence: CASSREGGTDTQYF. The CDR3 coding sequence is TGTGCCAGCAGCCGGGAGGGGGGCACAGATACGCAGTATTTT.

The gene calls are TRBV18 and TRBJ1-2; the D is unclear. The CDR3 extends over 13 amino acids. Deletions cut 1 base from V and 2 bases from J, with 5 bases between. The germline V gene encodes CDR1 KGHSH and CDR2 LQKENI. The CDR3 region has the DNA TGTGCCAGCTCACCACTGGACAACTATGGCTACACCTTC. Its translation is CASSPLDNYGYTF.

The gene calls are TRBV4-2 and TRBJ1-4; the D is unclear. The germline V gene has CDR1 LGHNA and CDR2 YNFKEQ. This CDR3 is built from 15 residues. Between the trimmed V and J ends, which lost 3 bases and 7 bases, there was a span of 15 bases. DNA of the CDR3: TGTGCCAGCAGCCAGGCCGGGTTGAAGGGTGAAAAACTGTTTTTT. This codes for CASSQAGLKGEKLFF.

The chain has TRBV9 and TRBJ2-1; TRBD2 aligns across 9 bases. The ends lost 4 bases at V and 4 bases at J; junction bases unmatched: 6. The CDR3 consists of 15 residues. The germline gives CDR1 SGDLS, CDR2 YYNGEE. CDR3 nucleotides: TGTGCCAGCAGCCTATTAGCGGGAGCATACAATGAGCAGTTCTTC. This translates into CASSLLAGAYNEQFF.